This T cell receptor (beta chain) was identified during a study of regulatory T cells in long-lasting Graves disease. Study findings and constraints: Public clonotype sharing was higher in persistent than newly diagnosed patients.

With 6 bases removed from V and 5 bases from J, the gap between germline ends came to 13 bases. The CDR3 totals 12 residues. Germline V CDR1 and CDR2: DFQATT, SNEGSKA (reference sequence). Time point described: persistent/refractory GD, antithyroid drugs over 5 years with positive TRAb. RNA extracted from PBMCs served as the sequencing template. This clonotype was seen a handful of times. Its antigen is undetermined. For TCR beta, libraries came from iRepertoire HTBI primers and Arm-PCR of CDR3 regions. Each CDR3 protein is one row after TCRdb ran MiXCR on the multiplex PCR reads. The sample comprises about 420,000 distinct CDR3 sequences, 23% of which are singletons, and roughly 26% rests with the top ten.

The V gene is TRBV20-1, the J gene TRBJ2-5; D might be TRBD1 (5 bases). The receptor was derived from a female donor with Graves disease. The sequences come from peripheral blood mononuclear cells (PBMCs), collected when the disease was refractory, from a patient treated with antithyroid drugs. The CDR3 coding sequence is TGCAGTGCCAGGGTGGATTCGGAGACCCAGTACTTC. It specifies CSARVDSETQYF.